This paragraph covers one T cell receptor (beta chain) sequence. Its matching antigen is unknown. Libraries were prepared by immunoSEQ multiplex PCR; TCRdb keeps only in-frame clonotypes and omits some of them. The table includes tens of thousands of clones, roughly 84% detected once. The CDR3 runs to 15 residues. CDR1 is SGHTA and CDR2 is FQGTGA in the germline V gene. Trimming took off 5 bases at V and 4 bases at J, with 15 bases between the two ends. This sample stems from a study of T cell responses to AZD1222 COVID-19 vaccine. Study observations and caveats: Clonal diversity was possibly underestimated, and the donors were mostly white British, with more females.

This TCR came from an adult in good health. Sequenced here: peripheral blood, sampled on day 0 of AZD1222 vaccination. The chain carries TRBV7-3 and TRBJ2-1; D ambiguous. The DNA for the CDR3 is TGTGCCAGCAGCCTCGGATCGGTTAGGTACAATGAGCAGTTCTTC. Its translation: CASSLGSVRYNEQFF.